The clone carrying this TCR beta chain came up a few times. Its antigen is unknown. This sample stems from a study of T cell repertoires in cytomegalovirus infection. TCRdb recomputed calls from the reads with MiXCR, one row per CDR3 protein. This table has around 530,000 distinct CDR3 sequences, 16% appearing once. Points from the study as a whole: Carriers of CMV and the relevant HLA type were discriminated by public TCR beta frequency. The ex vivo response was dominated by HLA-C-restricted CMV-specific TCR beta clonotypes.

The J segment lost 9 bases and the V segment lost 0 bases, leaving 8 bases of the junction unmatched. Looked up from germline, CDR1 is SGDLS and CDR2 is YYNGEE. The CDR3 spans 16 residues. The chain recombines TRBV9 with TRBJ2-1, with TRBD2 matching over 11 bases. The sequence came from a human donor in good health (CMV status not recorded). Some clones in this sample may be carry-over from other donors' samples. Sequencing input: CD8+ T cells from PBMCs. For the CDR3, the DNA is TGTGCCAGCAGCGTAGATCTGACTAGCGGGGTAGTTGAGCAGTTCTTC. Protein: CASSVDLTSGVVEQFF.